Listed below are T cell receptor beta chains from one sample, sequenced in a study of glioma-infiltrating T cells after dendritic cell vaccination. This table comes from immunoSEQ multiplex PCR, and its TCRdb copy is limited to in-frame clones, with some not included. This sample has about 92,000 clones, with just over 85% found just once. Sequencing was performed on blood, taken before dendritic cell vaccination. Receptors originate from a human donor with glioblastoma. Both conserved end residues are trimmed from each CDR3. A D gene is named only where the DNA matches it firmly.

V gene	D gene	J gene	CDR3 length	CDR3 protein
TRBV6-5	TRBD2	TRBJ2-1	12	ASSRTGTSDEQF
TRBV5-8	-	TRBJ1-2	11	ASSLGSIYGYT
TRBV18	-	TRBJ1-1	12	ASSPQKSSTEAF
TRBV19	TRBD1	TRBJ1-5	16	ASSPSRDRGISNQPQH
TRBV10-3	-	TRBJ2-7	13	AITDPQRSSYEQY
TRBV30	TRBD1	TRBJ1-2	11	AWRATGVYGYT
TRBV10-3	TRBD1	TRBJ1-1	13	AISEGQGVITEAF
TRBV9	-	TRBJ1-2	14	ASSVSGTLANYGYT
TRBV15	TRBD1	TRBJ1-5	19	ATSRDSWGPGQGNSNQPQH
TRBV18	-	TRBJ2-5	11	ASSDSFQETQY
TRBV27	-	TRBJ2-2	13	ASNPAGAYTGELF
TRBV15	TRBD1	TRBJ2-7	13	ATSRGWGQTYEQY
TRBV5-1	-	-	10	ASTLEGGEQY
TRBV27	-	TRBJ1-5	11	ASSPRANQPQH
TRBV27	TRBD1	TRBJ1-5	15	ASSLSGQGYINQPQH
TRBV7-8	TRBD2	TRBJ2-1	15	ASSSLAGDFSYNEQF
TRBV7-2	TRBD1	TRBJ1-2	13	ASSPGGTANYGYT
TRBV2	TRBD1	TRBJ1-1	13	ASSLQDRGGTEAF
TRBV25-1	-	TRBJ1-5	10	ASSGHNQPQH
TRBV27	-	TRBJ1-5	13	ASSLFENSNQPQH
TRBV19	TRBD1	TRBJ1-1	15	ASSMGIRDRGNTEAF
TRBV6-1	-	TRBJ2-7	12	ASSETSGAYEQY
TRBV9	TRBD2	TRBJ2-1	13	ASSNSGRADNEQF
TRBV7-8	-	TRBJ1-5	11	ASSLGAGQPQH
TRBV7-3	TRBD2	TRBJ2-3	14	ASSAATSGITDTQY
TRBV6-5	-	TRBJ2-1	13	ASSPDLSSYNEQF
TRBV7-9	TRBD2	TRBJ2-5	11	ASTLAGVETQY
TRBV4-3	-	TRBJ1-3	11	ASSQESGNTIY
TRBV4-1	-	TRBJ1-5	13	ASSQDSQGFQPQH
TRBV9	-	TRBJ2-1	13	ASSETGFSYNEQF
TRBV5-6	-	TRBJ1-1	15	ASSLMTAGQVGTEAF
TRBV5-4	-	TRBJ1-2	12	ASSLFARRYGYT
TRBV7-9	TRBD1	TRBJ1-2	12	ASTSTGHNYGYT
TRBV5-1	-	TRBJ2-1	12	ASSLGQGPNEQF
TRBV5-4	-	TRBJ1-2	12	ASSSWKAGYGYT
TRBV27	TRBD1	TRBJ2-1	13	ASSPGTGSYNEQF
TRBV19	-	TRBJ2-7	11	ATSGSGWYEQY
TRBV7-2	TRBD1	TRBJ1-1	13	ASSPQGLMNTEAF
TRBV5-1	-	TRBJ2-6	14	ASRSGHQSGANVLT
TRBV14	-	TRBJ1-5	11	ASSQHEGQPQH
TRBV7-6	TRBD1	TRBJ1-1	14	ASSQSDRGGNTEAF
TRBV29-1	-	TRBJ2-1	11	SVQGGTYNEQF
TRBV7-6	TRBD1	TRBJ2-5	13	ASSLGDRLQETQY
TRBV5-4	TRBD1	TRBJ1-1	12	ASSSRDRNTEAF
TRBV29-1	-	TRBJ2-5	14	SVEDLVGRVQETQY
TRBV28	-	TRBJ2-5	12	ASSFSPYQETQY
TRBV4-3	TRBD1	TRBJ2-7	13	ASSQAGDSSYEQY
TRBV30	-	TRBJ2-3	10	AWNQGTDTQY
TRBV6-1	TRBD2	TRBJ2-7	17	ASSEVASGSLRSSYEQY
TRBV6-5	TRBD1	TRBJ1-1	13	ASSYSGQGGTEAF
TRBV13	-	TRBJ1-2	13	ASSLDRAAGYGYT
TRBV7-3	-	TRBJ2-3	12	ASSLGRSTDTQY
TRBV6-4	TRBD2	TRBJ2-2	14	ASSAGTSEVSGELF
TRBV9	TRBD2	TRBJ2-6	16	ASSVGSSGRAGANVLT
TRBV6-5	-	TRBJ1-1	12	ASSYSSMATEAF
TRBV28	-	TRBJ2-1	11	ASSPPGANEQF
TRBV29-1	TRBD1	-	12	SVQIDRVGYEQY
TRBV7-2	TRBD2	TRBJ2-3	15	ASSLARLAGSSDTQY
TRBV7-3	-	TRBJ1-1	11	ASSPASNTEAF
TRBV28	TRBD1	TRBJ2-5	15	ASSPEKKTGVRETQY